This TCR beta chain was documented in a study of T cell repertoires in cytomegalovirus infection (dated by TCRdb to the late 2010s). Some background on the complete study: The HLA type of each donor mattered for the analysis, because public TCR beta signatures pointed to carriage of CMV infection along with the matching HLA type.

Broad study findings and their caveats: In both this cohort and an independent cohort of approximately 350 donors, the cumulative frequency of public TCR beta family members distinguished carriers of CMV infection plus the relevant HLA type. The ex vivo response was dominated by HLA-C-restricted CMV-specific TCR beta clonotypes, which also provided the single most frequent clonotype in two of eight donors.

Of note for this clonotype: Its antigen remains undetermined. No qualities accompany the bases; no much larger clone lies one base away.

V is pruned by 4 bases and J by 2 bases, leaving 6 bases of the junction without a gene match. CDR1 MNHEY and CDR2 SVGEGT were looked up in the germline V gene. The CDR3 holds 15 amino acids from the cysteine to the phenylalanine. The CDR3 DNA has 45 bases and is translated from base 1. Sequenced on an Illumina HiSeq 1500. The public reads were reprocessed in TCRdb via fastp at Q25 and MiXCR, keeping in-frame beta chains. Every CDR3 protein is listed once, alongside the most common genes and DNA of its rows. For this sample there are a few hundred thousand distinct CDR3 sequences; roughly an eighth appear just once. The ten largest clones capture around 9% of the sample.

The chain is encoded by TRBV6-2 or TRBV6-3 joined to TRBJ2-7, and 9 junction bases match TRBD1. What was sequenced was PBMCs. The clonotype comes from a human donor in good health (CMV status not recorded). Some clones in this sample may be carry-over from other donors' samples. The DNA sequence reads TGTGCCAGCAGTTTCGCGGACAGGGGCACCTACGAGCAGTACTTC. The resulting protein is CASSFADRGTYEQYF.